Shown below are 28 T cell receptor beta chains from a single sample sequenced in a study of CD4 T cells in relation to SARS-CoV-2 and coronaviruses. Profiling relied on immunoSEQ multiplex PCR, and the TCRdb table lists in-frame clones only, not all of them. Of 20,000 to 25,000 clones in the sample, about two thirds were seen once. The antigens for these receptors are not known. Unexposed donor CD4+ T cells date from about 2011-2018, before the COVID-19 pandemic. Isolation of CD4+ T cells took place after about eleven days in culture. The material sequenced was CD4+ T cells from PBMCs, cultured in vitro. The receptor set was obtained from a human donor in good health.

V usage is TRBV7-2 and J usage is TRBJ2-1; a possible D gene is TRBD2 (5 bases). This CDR3 has 15 residues. The germline gives CDR1 SGHTA, CDR2 FQGNSA. V gave up 2 bases and J gave up 9 bases, with 17 bases separating them. CDR3 protein: CASSLQAGPELEQFF. The CDR3 DNA reads as TGTGCCAGCAGCTTACAGGCGGGCCCAGAACTTGAGCAGTTCTTC.

This chain links TRBV2 with TRBJ2-5; 8 bases agree with TRBD2. V trimming: 5 bases; J trimming: 5 bases; junction bases outside the gene matches: 16. Germline V gene sequence: CDR1 SNHLY, CDR2 FYNNEI. This CDR3 region has 17 residues. As DNA, the CDR3 is TGTGCCAGCAGTACTTTACCGGGAGGGCCAAATGTGGAGACCCAGTACTTC. The encoded protein is CASSTLPGGPNVETQYF.

The chain recombines TRBV19 with TRBJ2-7, with D tentatively TRBD1 (6 bases). CDR1 is LNHDA, CDR2 SQIVND, per germline (reference sequence). Between the trimmed V and J ends, which lost 4 bases and 6 bases, there was a span of 16 bases. This CDR3 has 14 amino acids. The CDR3 coding sequence is TGTGCCAGTAGTAGATCAGGGGAAGGAAGCGAGCAGTACTTC. Translation: CASSRSGEGSEQYF.

This sequence joins TRBV29-1 and TRBJ2-3; no clear D. The CDR3 contains 12 residues. V lost 0 bases and J lost 5, with 6 bases in between. Germline CDR1 SQVTM, CDR2 ANQGSEA. CDR3 bases: TGCAGCGTTGAAGATGGGGTAGATACGCAGTATTTT. Translation gives CSVEDGVDTQYF.

The chain combines TRBV24-1 with TRBJ2-2; 7 positions agree with TRBD1. Germline loops: CDR1 KGHDR, CDR2 SFDVKD. With V trimmed by 2 bases and J by 1 base, 3 bases remained unmatched. This CDR3 is built from 16 residues. The CDR3 sequence is CATSDSRQGNTGELFF. CDR3 sequence (DNA): TGTGCCACCAGTGATTCCCGACAGGGGAACACCGGGGAGCTGTTTTTT.

The V and J genes are TRBV5-6 and TRBJ1-6; a weak D match, TRBD1 (6 bases). This CDR3 contains 12 residues. Germline V gene data show CDR1 as SGHDT and CDR2 as YYEEEE. Trimming took off 3 bases at V and 10 bases at J, with 8 bases between the two ends. CDR3 amino acids: CASSSQGSPLHF. CDR3 in DNA: TGTGCCAGCAGCTCTCAGGGGTCACCCCTCCACTTT.

The V gene is TRBV9, the J gene TRBJ1-4, with D perhaps matching TRBD1 (5 bases). V lost 5 bases to trimming and J lost 0 bases, with 11 bases between them. CDR3 length equals 15 residues. Germline assignment: CDR1 SGDLS and CDR2 YYNGEE. The CDR3 region is CASSQGGTTNEKLFF. CDR3 nucleotide sequence: TGTGCCAGCAGTCAGGGAGGGACAACTAATGAAAAACTGTTTTTT.

The genes are TRBV29-1 and TRBJ2-3, with D uncertain. The CDR3 consists of 13 residues. The V end lost 7 bases, the J end lost 5 bases, and 16 bases lay between the germline ends. CDR1 is SQVTM, CDR2 ANQGSEA, per germline. CDR3 residues: CSAPTLSLDTQYF. Here the CDR3 DNA reads TGCAGCGCTCCGACTCTTTCCCTAGATACGCAGTATTTT.

The chain combines TRBV7-9 with TRBJ1-5; the D is unclear. V was cut by 2 bases and J by 5 bases, with 7 bases left in between. CDR3 length equals 13 residues. Germline lookup yields CDR1 SEHNR and CDR2 FQNEAQ (reference sequence). In DNA form, the CDR3 reads TGTGCCAGCAGCTTATCGGTCGATCAGCCCCAGCATTTT. Its protein is CASSLSVDQPQHF.

The rearrangement links TRBV5-1 to TRBJ1-1, with D unresolved. The CDR3 runs to 14 residues. The germline gives CDR1 SGHRS, CDR2 YFSETQ. Trimming cost V 0 bases and J 3 bases, with 9 bases left between them. The CDR3 region is CASSLVGIHTEAFF. DNA of the CDR3: TGCGCCAGCAGCTTGGTTGGGATTCACACTGAAGCTTTCTTT. Full variable domain (rest looked up from reference TRBV5-1 and TRBJ1-1): KAGVTQTPRYLIKTRGQQVTLSCSPISGHRSVSWYQQTPGQGLQFLFEYFSETQRNKGNFPGRFSGRQFSNSRSEMNVSTLELGDSALYLCASSLVGIHTEAFFGQGTRLTVV.

This sequence joins TRBV9 and TRBJ2-5; no firm D call. The germline CDR1 and CDR2 sequences are SGDLS and YYNGEE. V dropped 0 bases and J dropped 7 bases, with 16 bases sitting between them. The CDR3 spans 15 residues. The CDR3 reads CASSVAAARSGTQYF. CDR3 DNA sequence: TGTGCCAGCAGCGTAGCAGCCGCTAGAAGTGGGACCCAGTACTTC.

The chain couples TRBV12-3 or TRBV12-4 to TRBJ2-1, with 12 bases lining up with TRBD2. J gave up 12 bases and V 5 bases, and 5 bases lay outside the gene matches. This CDR3 contains 13 residues. CDR3 amino acids: CASSPTSGGGQFF. The CDR3 DNA follows: TGTGCCAGCAGTCCGACTAGCGGGGGCGGGCAGTTCTTC.

This chain uses TRBV7-2 with TRBJ2-1; the match to TRBD1 covers 7 bases. This CDR3 region has 19 residues. The junction had 15 bases not matched to a gene; V was cut back by 0 bases and J by 4 bases. Looked up from germline, CDR1 is SGHTA and CDR2 is FQGNSA. The CDR3 coding sequence is TGTGCCAGCAGCTTAGCGAAGGTCGAACGGGACAGACTATACAATGAGCAGTTCTTC. It encodes CASSLAKVERDRLYNEQFF.

V usage is TRBV14 and J usage is TRBJ1-3; weak D call: TRBD1 (6 bases). Trimming removed 5 bases at V and 8 bases at J, with 13 bases between. The CDR3 runs 13 residues. The germline V gene has CDR1 SGHDN and CDR2 FVKESK. CDR3 residues: CASSRDTRHTIYF. The CDR3 DNA reads TGTGCCAGCAGCAGGGACACCCGGCACACCATATATTTT.

The chain uses TRBV29-1 and TRBJ1-2; D gene unclear. Deletions cut 3 bases from V and 5 bases from J, with 10 bases between. The CDR3 covers 12 residues. Per germline, CDR1 SQVTM and CDR2 ANQGSEA. The CDR3 DNA reads TGCAGCGTTGACCAGCAGAGTTATGGCTACACCTTC. This codes for CSVDQQSYGYTF.

In its sample, this clone was seen a few times. This chain joins TRBV2 and TRBJ2-7; 10 nucleotides agree with TRBD2. Germline loops: CDR1 SNHLY, CDR2 FYNNEI. This CDR3 comprises 13 residues. Trimming took 6 bases from V and 7 from J; bases not matched to a gene: 6. The CDR3 nucleotides are TGTGCCAGCAGAGCAAGCGGGAGGGGTGAGCAGTACTTC. This encodes CASRASGRGEQYF. Variable domain in full (rest from reference TRBV2 and TRBJ2-7): EPEVTQTPSHQVTQMGQEVILRCVPISNHLYFYWYRQILGQKVEFLVSFYNNEISEKSEIFDDQFSVERPDGSNFTLKIRSTKLEDSAMYFCASRASGRGEQYFGPGTRLTVT.

To note about this clone: One junction end disagrees with the germline gene, perhaps due to a read error. The V gene is TRBV7-2, the J gene TRBJ2-7, with TRBD1 matching 7 bases. Per germline, CDR1 SGHTA and CDR2 FQGNSA. The CDR3 covers 15 residues. The CDR3 DNA sequence: TGTGCCGGCAGTATCACAGGGGTGGTTGTGGGCGAGCAGTACTTC. This gives the protein CAGSITGVVVGEQYF.

The chain uses TRBV5-4 and TRBJ1-2; D is ambiguous. This CDR3 has 15 residues. Trimming shortened V by 4 bases and J by 4 bases, and 17 bases separated the two germline ends. Germline V gene data show CDR1 as SGHNT and CDR2 as YYREEE (reference sequence). CDR3 loop: CASSPKASGSYGYTF. In nucleotides, the CDR3 is TGTGCCAGCAGCCCGAAGGCGTCTGGGTCCTATGGCTACACCTTC. Full variable domain (remainder filled in from reference TRBV5-4 and TRBJ1-2): ETGVTQSPTHLIKTRGQQVTLRCSSQSGHNTVSWYQQALGQGPQFIFQYYREEENGRGNFPPRFSGLQFPNYSSELNVNALELDDSALYLCASSPKASGSYGYTFGSGTRLTVV.

The chain has TRBV28 and TRBJ2-1; 12 bases map to TRBD1. The V gene's germline CDR1 is MDHEN and CDR2 SYDVKM. V gave up 6 bases and J gave up 8 bases; unmatched junction bases: 8. The CDR3 runs 15 residues. CDR3 region: CASSRDRGRTDEQFF. For the CDR3, the DNA is TGTGCCAGCAGCCGGGACAGGGGGCGCACAGATGAGCAGTTCTTC. Full variable domain (missing parts from reference TRBV28 and TRBJ2-1): DVKVTQSSRYLVKRTGEKVFLECVQDMDHENMFWYRQDPGLGLRLIYFSYDVKMKEKGDIPEGYSVSREKKERFSLILESASTNQTSMYLCASSRDRGRTDEQFFGPGTRLTVL.

This CDR3 is CASSYSRPGTGELFF. CDR3 coding DNA: TGTGCCAGCAGTTACAGTCGTCCAGGGACCGGGGAGCTGTTTTTT. The V call is TRBV2, the J call TRBJ2-2, with D possibly matching TRBD1 (5 bases). The CDR3 is 15 residues long. Germline lookup yields CDR1 SNHLY and CDR2 FYNNEI. V lost 5 bases to trimming and J lost 5 bases, with 15 bases between them.

The chain is built from TRBV27 and TRBJ1-5, with 7 bases identical to TRBD1. The CDR3 is 14 residues long. CDR1 is MNHEY, CDR2 SMNVEV, per germline (reference sequence). The junction had 6 bases not matched to a gene; V was cut back by 6 bases and J by 4 bases. The CDR3 here is CASSRQGGNQPQHF. Written as DNA, the CDR3 is TGTGCCAGCAGCCGACAGGGAGGGAATCAGCCCCAGCATTTT.

The chain links TRBV6-2 or TRBV6-3 to TRBJ1-1, with D perhaps TRBD1 (5 bases). CDR1 MNHEY and CDR2 SVGEGT come from the germline V gene. The CDR3 length is 14 residues. Trimming cost V 5 bases and J 4 bases, with 14 bases left between them. Written as DNA, the CDR3 is TGTGCCAGCAGTCAGACGGACATGGTCACTGAAGCTTTCTTT. It is translated as CASSQTDMVTEAFF.

The J gene is TRBJ1-2, the V gene TRBV3-1 (or the pseudogene TRBV3-2); D might be TRBD1 (5 bases). V lost 5 bases and J lost 8, with 15 bases in between. Germline loops: CDR1 LGHDT, CDR2 YNNKEL (reference sequence). CDR3 size: 13 residues. The CDR3 protein is CASSAGPGVGYTF. In nucleotides, the CDR3 is TGTGCCAGCAGCGCGGGACCCGGAGTCGGCTACACCTTC.

CDR3 residues: CASSPARTGKRTEAFF. The DNA for the CDR3 is TGTGCCAGCTCACCGGCACGGACAGGGAAAAGGACTGAAGCTTTCTTT. The chain links TRBV18 to TRBJ1-1; 8 bases align to TRBD1. The CDR3 consists of 16 residues. Trimming took 3 bases from V and 5 from J; bases not matched to a gene: 11. Germline CDR1 KGHSH, CDR2 LQKENI.

This clone turned up a few times. The chain combines TRBV4-3 with TRBJ2-1; D may be TRBD1 (6 bases). The germline V gene encodes CDR1 LGHNA and CDR2 YSLEER. This CDR3 contains 14 residues. V lost 3 bases to trimming and J lost 9 bases, with 15 bases between them. This CDR3 reads CASSQTGRSGEQFF. CDR3 bases: TGCGCCAGCAGCCAGACAGGCCGTTCAGGTGAGCAGTTCTTC.

The chain employs TRBV6-2 or TRBV6-3 and TRBJ2-5, with D perhaps matching TRBD2 (6 bases). There are 17 residues in the CDR3. In germline, CDR1 is MNHEY, CDR2 SVGEGT. V lost 1 base, J lost 5 bases, and 20 bases lay in between. The CDR3 DNA sequence: TGTGCCAGCAGTTACTTTGCCCCGGGGGAACCCATGGAGACCCAGTACTTC. Translating gives CASSYFAPGEPMETQYF.

This sequence joins TRBV28 and TRBJ1-2, with TRBD1 as a possible D gene (5 bases). V was cut by 5 bases and J by 8 bases, with 21 bases left in between. CDR3 length equals 15 residues. CDR1 MDHEN and CDR2 SYDVKM come from the germline V gene. The CDR3 DNA follows: TGTGCCAGCAGTCTCGGGACGGACCTTCATAGCGGCTACACCTTC. Translating gives CASSLGTDLHSGYTF.

This clone was seen a handful of times. V gene TRBV6-5 combines with J gene TRBJ2-7; TRBD2 agrees at 7 bases. Germline V gene lookup returns CDR1 MNHEY and CDR2 SVGAGI. The trim removed 11 bases at V and 6 bases at J, leaving 16 bases unmatched. The CDR3 runs 14 residues. This chain's CDR3 is CAASSGGPAGEQYF. The DNA for the CDR3 is TGTGCCGCCTCATCGGGGGGACCCGCCGGCGAGCAGTACTTC.